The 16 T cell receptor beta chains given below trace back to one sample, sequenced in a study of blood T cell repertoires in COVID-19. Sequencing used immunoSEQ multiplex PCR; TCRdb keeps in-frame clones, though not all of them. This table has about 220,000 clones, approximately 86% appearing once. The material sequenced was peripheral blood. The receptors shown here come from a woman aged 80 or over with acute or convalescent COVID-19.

The CDR3 DNA reads as TGTGCCAGCAGCCCGCGGAGTAGCGGGGGGATGAATGAGCAGTTCTTC. It is translated as CASSPRSSGGMNEQFF. V and J are TRBV11-1 and TRBJ2-1; 10 nucleotides match TRBD2. With 5 bases clipped from V and 7 bases from J, the junction kept 11 bases outside the gene matches. The CDR3 runs 16 residues. In germline, CDR1 is SGHAT, CDR2 FQDESV (reference sequence).

This CDR3 reads CASSVGGAADTQYF. For the CDR3, the DNA is TGTGCCAGCAGCGTGGGGGGGGCAGCAGATACGCAGTATTTT. This chain uses TRBV9 with TRBJ2-3; TRBD2 might be the D (7 bases). Germline V gene data show CDR1 as SGDLS and CDR2 as YYNGEE. Deletions cut 2 bases from V and 4 bases from J, with 11 bases between. The CDR3 runs to 14 residues.

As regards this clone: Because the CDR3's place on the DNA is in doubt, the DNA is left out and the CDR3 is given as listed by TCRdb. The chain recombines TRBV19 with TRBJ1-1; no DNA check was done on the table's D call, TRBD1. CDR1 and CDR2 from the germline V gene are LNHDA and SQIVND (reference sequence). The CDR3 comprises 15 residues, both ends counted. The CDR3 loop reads CASTSDRVGNTEAFF.

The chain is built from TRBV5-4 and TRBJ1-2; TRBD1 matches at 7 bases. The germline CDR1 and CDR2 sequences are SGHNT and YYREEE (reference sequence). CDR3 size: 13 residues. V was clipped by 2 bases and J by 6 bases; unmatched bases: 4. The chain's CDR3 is CASSLRGPDGYTF. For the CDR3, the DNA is TGTGCCAGCAGCTTAAGGGGGCCGGATGGCTACACCTTC.

The CDR3 protein is CASSSLLAGTDTQYF. CDR3 DNA: TGTGCCAGCAGCTCACTACTAGCGGGCACAGATACGCAGTATTTT. The V call is TRBV7-2, the J call TRBJ2-3; 8 nucleotides line up with TRBD2. Germline CDR1 SGHTA, CDR2 FQGNSA. V was clipped by 4 bases and J by 1 base; unmatched bases: 4. The length of the CDR3 is 15 residues. Combining the CDR3 with reference TRBV7-2 and TRBJ2-3 gives the whole variable domain GAGVSQSPSNKVTEKGKDVELRCDPISGHTALYWYRQSLGQGLEFLIYFQGNSAPDKSGLPSDRFSAERTGGSVSTLTIQRTQQEDSAVYLCASSSLLAGTDTQYFGPGTRLTVL.

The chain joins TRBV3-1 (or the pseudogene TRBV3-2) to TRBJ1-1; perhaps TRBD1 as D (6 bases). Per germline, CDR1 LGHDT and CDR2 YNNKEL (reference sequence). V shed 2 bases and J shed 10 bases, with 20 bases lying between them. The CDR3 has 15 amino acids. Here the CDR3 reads CASSQPGTFISGAFF. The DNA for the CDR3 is TGTGCCAGCAGCCAACCCGGGACATTTATTTCTGGAGCTTTCTTT.

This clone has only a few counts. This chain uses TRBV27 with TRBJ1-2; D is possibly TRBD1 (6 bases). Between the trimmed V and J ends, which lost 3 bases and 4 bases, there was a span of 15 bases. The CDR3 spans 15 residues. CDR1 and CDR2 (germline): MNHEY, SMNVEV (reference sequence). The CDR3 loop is CASSFAGGLGYGYTF. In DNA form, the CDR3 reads TGTGCCAGCAGTTTCGCCGGGGGGCTGGGCTATGGCTACACCTTC.

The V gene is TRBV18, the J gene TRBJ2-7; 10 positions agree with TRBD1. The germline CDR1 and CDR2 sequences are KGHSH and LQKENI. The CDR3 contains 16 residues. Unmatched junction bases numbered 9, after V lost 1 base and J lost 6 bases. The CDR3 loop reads CASSPLGGQGRFEQYF. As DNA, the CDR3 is TGTGCCAGCTCACCACTGGGGGGACAGGGGAGGTTCGAGCAGTACTTC. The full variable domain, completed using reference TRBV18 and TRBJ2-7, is NAGVMQNPRHLVRRRGQEARLRCSPMKGHSHVYWYRQLPEEGLKFMVYLQKENIIDESGMPKERFSAEFPKEGPSILRIQQVVRGDSAAYFCASSPLGGQGRFEQYFGPGTRLTVT.

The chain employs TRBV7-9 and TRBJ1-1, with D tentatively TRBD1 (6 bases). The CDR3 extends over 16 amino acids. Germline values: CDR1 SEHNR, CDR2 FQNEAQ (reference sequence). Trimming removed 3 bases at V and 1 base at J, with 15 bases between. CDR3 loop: CASSFGGSLWNTEAFF. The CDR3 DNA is TGTGCCAGCAGCTTTGGGGGCTCCCTTTGGAACACTGAAGCTTTCTTT.

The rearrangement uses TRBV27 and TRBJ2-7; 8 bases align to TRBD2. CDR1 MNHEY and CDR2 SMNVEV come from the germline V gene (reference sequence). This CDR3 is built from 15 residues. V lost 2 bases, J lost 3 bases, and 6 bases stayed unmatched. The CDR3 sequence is CASSLGGRHRYEQYF. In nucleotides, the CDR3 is TGTGCCAGCAGTTTAGGCGGGAGGCACCGCTACGAGCAGTACTTC.

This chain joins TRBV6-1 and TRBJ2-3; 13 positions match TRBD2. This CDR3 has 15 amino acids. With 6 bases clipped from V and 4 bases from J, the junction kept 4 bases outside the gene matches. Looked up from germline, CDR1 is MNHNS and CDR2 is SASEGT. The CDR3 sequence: CASSQLAGGADTQYF. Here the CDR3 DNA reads TGTGCCAGCAGCCAACTAGCGGGGGGGGCAGATACGCAGTATTTT.

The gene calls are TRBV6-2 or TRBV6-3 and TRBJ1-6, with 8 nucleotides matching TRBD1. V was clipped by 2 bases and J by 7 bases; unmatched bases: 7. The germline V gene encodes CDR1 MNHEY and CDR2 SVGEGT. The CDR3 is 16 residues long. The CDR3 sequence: CASSYLRTGMNSPLHF. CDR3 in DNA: TGTGCCAGCAGTTACCTGAGGACAGGGATGAATTCACCCCTCCACTTT.

CDR3 nucleotide sequence: TGTGCCAGCAGCCGCGGACAGACTGGGGCCAACGTCCTGACTTTC. This sequence encodes CASSRGQTGANVLTF. The chain combines TRBV7-9 with TRBJ2-6; D may be TRBD1 (6 bases). V was trimmed by 5 bases and J by 2 bases, leaving 10 bases between them. Germline V lookup: CDR1 SEHNR, CDR2 FQNEAQ (reference sequence). The CDR3 totals 15 residues.

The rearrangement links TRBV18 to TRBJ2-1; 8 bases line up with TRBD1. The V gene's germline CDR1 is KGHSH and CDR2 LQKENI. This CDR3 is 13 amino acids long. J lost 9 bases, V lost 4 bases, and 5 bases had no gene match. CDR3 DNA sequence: TGTGCCAGCTCACGGCTGACAGGGGCTGAGCAGTTCTTC. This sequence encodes CASSRLTGAEQFF.

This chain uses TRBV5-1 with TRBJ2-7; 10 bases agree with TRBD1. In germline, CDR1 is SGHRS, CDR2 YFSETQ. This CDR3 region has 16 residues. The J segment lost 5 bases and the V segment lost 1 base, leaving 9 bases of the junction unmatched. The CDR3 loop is CASSLIGTGEFNEQYF. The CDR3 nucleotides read TGCGCCAGCAGCTTGATTGGGACAGGGGAATTCAACGAGCAGTACTTC.

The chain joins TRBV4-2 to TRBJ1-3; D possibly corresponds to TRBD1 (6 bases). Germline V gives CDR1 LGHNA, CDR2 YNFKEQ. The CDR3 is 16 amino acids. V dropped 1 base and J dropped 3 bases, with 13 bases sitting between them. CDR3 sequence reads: CASSQGPTGDGNTIYF. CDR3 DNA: TGTGCCAGCAGCCAAGGGCCGACAGGCGATGGAAACACCATATATTTT.